This TCR beta chain appears in the sequencing data of a study of blood T cell repertoires in COVID-19. Study context: Nucleic acid was either cDNA or gDNA, and it came from T cells, B-cell-depleted T cells, or PBMCs.

The CDR3 has 12 residues if both end residues are counted. Germline V gene lookup returns CDR1 SNHLY and CDR2 FYNNEI. Assignments of participants to cohorts depended upon their own reported clinical history. Here immunoSEQ multiplex PCR was the method, and the copy in TCRdb shows in-frame clones only, minus some. Of about 430,000 clones in the sample, 85% to 90% were seen once. A note on this clone: Likely a read error: the CDR3 ends without its conserved phenylalanine or tryptophan. It is unclear where the CDR3 begins or ends on the DNA, so no DNA is shown, and the CDR3 is as TCRdb lists it.

The rearrangement links TRBV2 to TRBJ2-4; TRBD1, the table's D call, lacks a check against the DNA. The receptor was isolated from a woman aged 25 to 39 with acute COVID-19. Sequencing input: PBMCs or T cells enriched from blood (not recorded which). Here the CDR3 reads CASSENPGQAGL.